This T cell receptor (beta chain) was obtained from a study of Ad26.COV2.S vaccination and SARS-CoV-2 variants. About the study: By the intramuscular route, Ad26.COV2.S was given once, or twice 56 days apart.

Looked up from germline, CDR1 is MNHEY and CDR2 is SVGEGT. This CDR3 contains 14 residues. V was shortened by 6 bases and J by 7 bases, with 18 bases between the two germline ends. The assay was immunoSEQ multiplex PCR, and TCRdb's table has in-frame clones only and misses some. The table records approximately 480,000 clones, roughly 87% of them present only once. The treatment here: 19 received Ad26.COV2.S at low or high dose, single or two shots; 5 received placebo; per-sample allocation not given. Sampling was done on day 63 after the first vaccine or placebo injection. Within Boston, the person who donated was an adult of 18-55 years.

The chain links TRBV6-2 or TRBV6-3 to TRBJ1-2, with no clear D. The receptor's source is a person between 18 and 65 years old who received the Ad26.COV2.S COVID-19 vaccine or a placebo. The sample was peripheral blood, taken in a trial of Ad26.COV2.S vaccine versus placebo. CDR3 nucleotide sequence: TGTGCCAGCAGCAACACCCTCGAGAAGGGTGGCTACACCTTC. Translation: CASSNTLEKGGYTF.